A single sample gave rise to the 21 T cell receptor beta chains below, sequenced in a study of blood T cell repertoires in COVID-19. This table comes from immunoSEQ multiplex PCR, and its TCRdb copy is limited to in-frame clones, with some not included. The sample carries 300,000 to 400,000 clones, 75% to 90% recorded once. What was sequenced was PBMCs or T cells enriched from blood (not recorded which). The receptor set was obtained from a man aged 25 to 40 who had recovered from COVID-19.

This chain uses TRBV29-1 with TRBJ1-2; D perhaps matches TRBD1 (6 bases). CDR3 length: 15 amino acids. Germline values: CDR1 SQVTM, CDR2 ANQGSEA. The germline V and J ends were trimmed by 4 bases and 0 bases, with 15 bases remaining between them. CDR3 in amino acids: CSVGQDVLANYGYTF. The CDR3 DNA reads as TGCAGCGTTGGACAGGATGTATTAGCTAACTATGGCTACACCTTC.

The V call is TRBV11-2, the J call TRBJ2-5; D is possibly TRBD2 (6 bases). Germline values: CDR1 SGHAT, CDR2 FQNNGV. V gave up 2 bases and J gave up 1 base, with 8 bases separating them. This CDR3 is built from 14 residues. The CDR3 sequence is CASSLLAIQETQYF. The CDR3 bases are TGTGCCAGCAGCTTACTAGCGATCCAAGAGACCCAGTACTTC. The entire variable domain, with the rest obtained from reference TRBV11-2 and TRBJ2-5, is as follows: EAGVAQSPRYKIIEKRQSVAFWCNPISGHATLYWYQQILGQGPKLLIQFQNNGVVDDSQLPKDRFSAERLKGVDSTLKIQPAKLEDSAVYLCASSLLAIQETQYFGPGTRLLVL.

V gene TRBV5-8 combines with J gene TRBJ2-7, with D possibly matching TRBD1 (5 bases). The length of the CDR3 is 14 residues. The V end lost 4 bases, the J end lost 4 bases, and 15 bases lay between the germline ends. Germline loops: CDR1 SGHTS, CDR2 YDEGEE. CDR3 coding DNA: TGTGCCAGCAGCCTAAGGGGCTCCAGGTACGAGCAGTACTTC. It yields the protein CASSLRGSRYEQYF.

The chain recombines TRBV9 with TRBJ1-2, with 8 bases identical to TRBD1. The V gene end was trimmed by 0 bases and the J gene end by 5 bases; junction bases not matched to a gene: 9. There are 16 residues in the CDR3. Per the germline V gene, CDR1 is SGDLS and CDR2 is YYNGEE. CDR3 region: CASSVGPDRGMYGYTF. The CDR3 coding sequence is TGTGCCAGCAGCGTAGGCCCCGACAGGGGAATGTATGGCTACACCTTC.

The gene calls are TRBV6-1 and TRBJ1-2; 9 bases align to TRBD1. CDR3 length: 16 amino acids. Per the germline V gene, CDR1 is MNHNS and CDR2 is SASEGT. V dropped 4 bases and J dropped 4; count of bases not matched to a gene: 10. The CDR3 nucleotides are TGTGCCAGCAGTGCCGAAGGACAGGGGATCCCCTATGGCTACACCTTC. This gives the protein CASSAEGQGIPYGYTF.

The DNA of the CDR3 is TGTGCCAGCAGTGATCGCGGACTTTACACCGGGGAGCTGTTTTTT. This gives the protein CASSDRGLYTGELFF. V and J are TRBV25-1 and TRBJ2-2; D is perhaps TRBD2 (5 bases). Germline V CDR1 and CDR2: MGHDK, SYGVNS. The V gene lost 3 bases and the J gene lost 3 bases, with 11 bases spanning the gap. This CDR3 is built from 15 residues.

The chain is built from TRBV12-5 and TRBJ1-1; no reliable D call. The length of the CDR3 is 14 residues. V lost 1 base, J lost 2 bases, and 8 bases lay in between. Germline V gives CDR1 LGHNT, CDR2 FRNRAP. This CDR3 is CASGLGTKNTEAFF. CDR3 in DNA: TGTGCTAGTGGTTTGGGTACAAAAAACACTGAAGCTTTCTTT.

This chain connects TRBV30 to TRBJ1-4; D unresolved. Germline CDR1 is GTSNPN and CDR2 is SVGIG (reference sequence). CDR3 size: 15 residues. Trimming pared 5 bases from V and 7 bases from J, leaving 20 bases between. The chain's CDR3 is CAWSPSWGGSEKLFF. The CDR3 coding sequence is TGTGCCTGGTCCCCCTCCTGGGGAGGAAGTGAAAAACTGTTTTTT.

The chain couples TRBV28 to TRBJ2-7, with 7 positions matching TRBD1. CDR3 length equals 12 residues. Germline V lookup: CDR1 MDHEN, CDR2 SYDVKM. Trimming removed 4 bases from V and 5 bases from J; junction bases left unmatched: 2. CDR3 in amino acids: CASSSTGHEQYF. The CDR3 region has the DNA TGTGCCAGCAGTTCGACAGGGCACGAGCAGTACTTC. The full variable domain, completed using reference TRBV28 and TRBJ2-7, is DVKVTQSSRYLVKRTGEKVFLECVQDMDHENMFWYRQDPGLGLRLIYFSYDVKMKEKGDIPEGYSVSREKKERFSLILESASTNQTSMYLCASSSTGHEQYFGPGTRLTVT.

The chain uses TRBV15 and TRBJ1-5, with D maybe TRBD1 (5 bases). V lost 0 bases and J 1 base, leaving 7 bases between the germline ends. The CDR3 has 15 amino acids. Germline CDR1 and CDR2: LNHNV and YYDKDF (reference sequence). CDR3 loop: CATSRDNRSNQPQHF. The CDR3 DNA follows: TGTGCCACCAGCAGAGATAACAGGAGCAATCAGCCCCAGCATTTT.

The V and J genes are TRBV9 and TRBJ2-1; D perhaps matches TRBD1 (6 bases). Germline-derived CDR1 and CDR2 are SGDLS and YYNGEE. This CDR3 is built from 14 residues. V gave up 3 bases and J gave up 8 bases, with 15 bases separating them. CDR3 nucleotides: TGTGCCAGCAGCGGTACAGGGATCGTCCATGAGCAGTTCTTC. Translating it yields CASSGTGIVHEQFF.

V usage is TRBV2 and J usage is TRBJ2-2; no reliable D call. Germline CDR1 reads SNHLY; CDR2 reads FYNNEI. This CDR3 region has 11 residues. Trimming left V 4 bases short and J 6 bases short, with 3 bases between. Written as DNA, the CDR3 is TGTGCCAGCAGTGTATCCGGGGAGCTGTTTTTT. Amino acids: CASSVSGELFF.

This clone was found once. The J gene is TRBJ1-5, the V gene TRBV2, with 7 bases matching TRBD1. This CDR3 has 15 residues. The V gene end was trimmed by 6 bases and the J gene end by 5 bases; junction bases not matched to a gene: 10. The germline V gene encodes CDR1 SNHLY and CDR2 FYNNEI. CDR3 loop: CASRSEEGAYQPQHF. CDR3 bases: TGTGCCAGCAGGTCAGAGGAGGGGGCGTATCAGCCCCAGCATTTT.

V is TRBV19 and J is TRBJ2-3; 11 bases match TRBD1. J lost 12 bases, V lost 5 bases, and 10 bases had no gene match. CDR1 is LNHDA, CDR2 SQIVND, per germline (reference sequence). CDR3 size: 14 residues. In nucleotides, the CDR3 is TGTGCCAGTAGTCCCGGACAGGGGGCCAAAGTCCAGTATTTT. Its protein product is CASSPGQGAKVQYF.

This chain connects TRBV2 to TRBJ2-5; TRBD1 agrees at 9 bases. This CDR3 has 15 amino acids. V was pared by 4 bases and J by 5 bases, with 8 bases of the junction left unmatched. Germline-derived CDR1 and CDR2 are SNHLY and FYNNEI. CDR3 loop: CASSVWGQGGETQYF. As DNA, the CDR3 is TGTGCCAGCAGTGTATGGGGACAGGGAGGGGAGACCCAGTACTTC.

The CDR3: CASSLVGQPVNYGYTF. The CDR3 DNA reads as TGTGCCAGCAGCTTAGTGGGACAGCCCGTTAACTATGGCTACACCTTC. The chain carries TRBV7-8 and TRBJ1-2; 7 nucleotides match TRBD1. The length of the CDR3 is 16 residues. In germline, CDR1 is SGHVS, CDR2 FQNEAQ. The ends lost 1 base at V and 1 base at J; junction bases unmatched: 6.

This chain uses TRBV2 with TRBJ2-7, with TRBD2 matching 14 bases. The CDR3 sequence is 18 residues long. Germline loops: CDR1 SNHLY, CDR2 FYNNEI. The V and J ends lost 6 bases and 2 bases, in that order; junction bases with no gene match: 12. The DNA of the CDR3 is TGTGCCAGCAGACACCCGGGACTAGCGGGGGCCCCTGCCTACGAGCAGTACTTC. Amino acids: CASRHPGLAGAPAYEQYF.

The rearrangement links TRBV4-2 to TRBJ2-1, with D possibly matching TRBD2 (5 bases). Looked up from germline, CDR1 is LGHNA and CDR2 is YNFKEQ. There are 13 residues in the CDR3. The V end lost 5 bases, the J end lost 7 bases, and 12 bases lay between the germline ends. This CDR3 reads CASSKDFRNEQFF. The CDR3 DNA sequence: TGTGCCAGCAGCAAGGACTTTCGAAATGAGCAGTTCTTC.

The chain is built from TRBV6-5 and TRBJ2-7, with D tentatively TRBD1 (6 bases). V gave up 2 bases and J gave up 8 bases, with 13 bases separating them. The V gene's germline CDR1 is MNHEY and CDR2 SVGAGI. CDR3 length equals 13 residues. Written as DNA, the CDR3 is TGTGCCAGCAGTTACGGGGCCAGGGGAAAGCAGTACTTC. Protein product: CASSYGARGKQYF.

This chain joins TRBV28 and TRBJ2-3; possible D gene TRBD2, 7 bases. The CDR3 sequence is 14 residues long. V gave up 4 bases and J gave up 3 bases, with 11 bases separating them. The germline gives CDR1 MDHEN, CDR2 SYDVKM. The CDR3 nucleotides are TGTGCCAGCAGTTGGGGGGGCCAAACAGATACGCAGTATTTT. Translating gives CASSWGGQTDTQYF.

This rearrangement joins TRBV7-9 to TRBJ2-7; TRBD2 aligns across 7 bases. This CDR3 has 13 residues. The V segment lost 5 bases and the J segment 6 bases; nucleotides outside the gene matches: 7. CDR1 is SEHNR and CDR2 is FQNEAQ in the germline V gene (reference sequence). The CDR3 loop reads CASSPLGGVEQYF. The CDR3 nucleotides are TGTGCCAGCAGCCCCTTGGGAGGGGTCGAGCAGTACTTC.